The rows below give T cell receptor beta chains drawn from one sample of a study of human T cells and chemical hapten exposure. TCRdb reprocessed the RACE reads via MiXCR and lists one record per CDR3 protein. The sample lists under 50,000 distinct CDR3 sequences, 8% to 10% occurring once. The sequences come from whole blood, collected in connection with sensitization to the hapten diphenylcyclopropenone (DPC). The receptors were gathered from a man in his fifties or sixties with alopecia areata. Some clones in this sample may be carry-over from other donors' samples. Both conserved end residues are part of each CDR3. D genes are given only for firm matches. Expanded clones get a size class; other rows say once, few or many, or leave the size out.

v_call: TRBV14
clone_size: many
d_call: .
j_call: TRBJ2-2
cdr3_aa: CASSQVWTGELFF
cdr3_nt: TGTGCCAGCAGCCAAGTATGGACCGGGGAGCTGTTTTTT

v_call: TRBV6-5
clone_size: few
d_call: TRBD1
j_call: TRBJ2-1
cdr3_aa: CASRQGNYNEQFF
cdr3_nt: TGTGCCAGTAGACAGGGAAACTACAATGAGCAGTTCTTC

v_call: TRBV7-9
clone_size: many
d_call: TRBD2
j_call: TRBJ2-3
cdr3_aa: CASSLISGTTDTQYF
cdr3_nt: TGTGCCAGCAGCTTAATTAGCGGGACCACAGATACGCAGTATTTT

v_call: TRBV7-3
clone_size: many
d_call: .
j_call: TRBJ2-1
cdr3_aa: CASSFQGGYNEQFF
cdr3_nt: TGTGCCAGCAGCTTTCAGGGGGGGTACAATGAGCAGTTCTTC

v_call: TRBV7-2
clone_size: many
d_call: .
j_call: TRBJ1-1
cdr3_aa: CASSPHMNTEAFF
cdr3_nt: TGTGCCAGCAGCCCCCATATGAACACTGAAGCTTTCTTT

v_call: TRBV7-9
clone_size: many
d_call: TRBD2
j_call: TRBJ2-1
cdr3_aa: CASSSSGLAGDVEQFF
cdr3_nt: TGTGCCAGCAGCTCGTCGGGGCTAGCGGGAGATGTTGAGCAGTTCTTC

v_call: TRBV6-5
clone_size: many
d_call: .
j_call: TRBJ1-6
cdr3_aa: CASSWGVAESPLHF
cdr3_nt: TGTGCCAGCAGTTGGGGGGTAGCGGAATCACCCCTCCACTTT

v_call: TRBV30
clone_size: once
d_call: TRBD1
j_call: TRBJ2-7
cdr3_aa: CAWRGQGAREQYF
cdr3_nt: TGTGCCTGGAGGGGACAGGGGGCTAGGGAGCAGTACTTC

v_call: TRBV6-2/TRBV6-3
clone_size: many
d_call: TRBD2
j_call: TRBJ2-1
cdr3_aa: CASSWAGTSDYNEQFF
cdr3_nt: TGTGCCAGCAGTTGGGCCGGGACTAGCGATTACAATGAGCAGTTCTTC

v_call: TRBV28
clone_size: once
d_call: .
j_call: TRBJ2-7
cdr3_aa: CATRGYSYEQYF
cdr3_nt: TGTGCCACGAGGGGTTACTCCTACGAGCAGTACTTC

v_call: TRBV10-3
clone_size: many
d_call: TRBD2
j_call: TRBJ2-2
cdr3_aa: CAIGRTSGLTGELFF
cdr3_nt: TGTGCCATCGGGCGAACTAGCGGACTCACCGGGGAGCTGTTTTTT

v_call: TRBV5-1
clone_size: many
d_call: .
j_call: TRBJ2-6
cdr3_aa: CASKEEPPDSGANVLTF
cdr3_nt: TGCGCCAGCAAGGAAGAACCCCCCGACTCTGGGGCCAACGTCCTGACTTTC

v_call: TRBV28
clone_size: few
d_call: TRBD1
j_call: TRBJ1-1
cdr3_aa: CASRRTGTNTEAFF
cdr3_nt: TGTGCCAGCAGACGGACAGGGACCAACACTGAAGCTTTCTTT

v_call: TRBV18
clone_size: few
d_call: TRBD1
j_call: TRBJ2-3
cdr3_aa: CASSYWDRSEILTDTQYF
cdr3_nt: TGTGCCAGCTCATACTGGGACAGATCGGAAATTTTAACAGATACGCAGTATTTT

v_call: TRBV5-1
clone_size: .
d_call: .
j_call: TRBJ2-3
cdr3_aa: CASRAEDTQYF
cdr3_nt: TGCGCCAGCCGAGCGGAAGATACGCAGTATTTT

v_call: TRBV28
clone_size: few
d_call: TRBD2
j_call: TRBJ2-5
cdr3_aa: CASTLLGGRVETQYF
cdr3_nt: TGTGCCAGCACCCTCTTGGGCGGGAGGGTAGAGACCCAGTACTTC

v_call: TRBV28
clone_size: many
d_call: TRBD1
j_call: TRBJ1-1
cdr3_aa: CASSSSGTGPLGAEAFF
cdr3_nt: TGTGCCAGCAGTTCTTCCGGGACAGGGCCGCTCGGGGCTGAAGCTTTCTTT

v_call: TRBV6-5
clone_size: .
d_call: .
j_call: TRBJ1-5
cdr3_aa: CASSYDGTRPQHF
cdr3_nt: TGTGCCAGCAGTTACGACGGGACAAGGCCCCAGCATTTT

v_call: TRBV28
clone_size: many
d_call: .
j_call: TRBJ2-7
cdr3_aa: CASSSFYEQYF
cdr3_nt: TGTGCCAGCAGTTCCTTTTACGAGCAGTACTTC

v_call: TRBV29-1
clone_size: .
d_call: .
j_call: TRBJ2-2
cdr3_aa: CSVDGRGNTGELFF
cdr3_nt: TGCAGCGTTGACGGCAGGGGGAACACCGGGGAGCTGTTTTTT

v_call: TRBV20-1
clone_size: many
d_call: .
j_call: TRBJ2-5
cdr3_aa: CSALPGGETQYF
cdr3_nt: TGCAGTGCCTTGCCTGGGGGTGAGACCCAGTACTTC

v_call: TRBV20-1
clone_size: .
d_call: TRBD2
j_call: TRBJ2-7
cdr3_aa: CSAIGRANLYEQYF
cdr3_nt: TGCAGTGCCATCGGGAGGGCGAACCTCTACGAGCAGTACTTC

v_call: TRBV11-2
clone_size: few
d_call: .
j_call: TRBJ2-1
cdr3_aa: CASSPEYNEQFF
cdr3_nt: TGTGCCAGCAGTCCAGAGTACAATGAGCAGTTCTTC

v_call: TRBV11-3
clone_size: few
d_call: .
j_call: TRBJ2-2
cdr3_aa: CASSLEQSSGELFF
cdr3_nt: TGTGCCAGCAGCTTAGAACAGTCGTCCGGGGAGCTGTTTTTT

v_call: TRBV3-1
clone_size: .
d_call: .
j_call: TRBJ2-3
cdr3_aa: CASSQDLGLSTQYF
cdr3_nt: TGTGCCAGCAGCCAAGATCTAGGACTGTCGACGCAGTATTTT

v_call: TRBV20-1
clone_size: many
d_call: .
j_call: TRBJ2-5
cdr3_aa: CSARDRGPIGEETQYF
cdr3_nt: TGCAGTGCTAGAGACAGGGGCCCCATCGGTGAAGAGACCCAGTACTTC

v_call: TRBV7-2
clone_size: many
d_call: .
j_call: TRBJ1-3
cdr3_aa: CASSSLGSGNTIYF
cdr3_nt: TGTGCCAGCAGCTCTCTGGGCTCTGGAAACACCATATATTTT

v_call: TRBV7-6
clone_size: many
d_call: .
j_call: TRBJ2-3
cdr3_aa: CASSLGDRGYYTQYF
cdr3_nt: TGTGCCAGCAGCTTAGGCGACCGGGGATACTATACGCAGTATTTT

v_call: TRBV5-6
clone_size: few
d_call: TRBD1
j_call: TRBJ2-1
cdr3_aa: CASRIRDSFNEQFF
cdr3_nt: TGTGCCAGCAGGATTAGGGACAGCTTCAATGAGCAGTTCTTC

v_call: TRBV29-1
clone_size: .
d_call: TRBD2
j_call: TRBJ2-1
cdr3_aa: CSVGGTSRSYEQFF
cdr3_nt: TGCAGCGTAGGCGGGACTAGCAGGAGCTATGAGCAGTTCTTC

v_call: TRBV7-9
clone_size: few
d_call: .
j_call: TRBJ2-7
cdr3_aa: CASSRADSYEQYF
cdr3_nt: TGTGCCAGCAGCCGCGCAGATTCCTACGAGCAGTACTTC

v_call: TRBV29-1
clone_size: .
d_call: .
j_call: TRBJ2-7
cdr3_aa: CSVEEVSLGEQYF
cdr3_nt: TGCAGCGTTGAAGAAGTGAGTTTAGGCGAGCAGTACTTC

v_call: TRBV28
clone_size: .
d_call: .
j_call: TRBJ2-7
cdr3_aa: CASPQGSSYEQYF
cdr3_nt: TGTGCCAGCCCACAGGGTAGTTCCTACGAGCAGTACTTC

v_call: TRBV6-6
clone_size: .
d_call: TRBD1
j_call: TRBJ2-7
cdr3_aa: CASSYLQGATGYEQYF
cdr3_nt: TGTGCCAGCAGTTACCTACAGGGGGCCACCGGTTACGAGCAGTACTTC

v_call: TRBV28
clone_size: many
d_call: .
j_call: TRBJ2-1
cdr3_aa: CASREGPGTYNEQFF
cdr3_nt: TGTGCCAGCAGGGAGGGACCAGGGACGTACAATGAGCAGTTCTTC

v_call: TRBV18
clone_size: many
d_call: .
j_call: TRBJ2-1
cdr3_aa: CASSPGDEYNEQFF
cdr3_nt: TGTGCCAGCTCACCCGGGGATGAGTACAATGAGCAGTTCTTC

v_call: TRBV7-8
clone_size: many
d_call: .
j_call: TRBJ2-7
cdr3_aa: CASSRDSLREQYF
cdr3_nt: TGTGCCAGCAGCAGAGACAGTTTACGGGAGCAGTACTTC

v_call: TRBV25-1
clone_size: .
d_call: TRBD1
j_call: TRBJ1-4
cdr3_aa: CASSGMGQGNEKLFF
cdr3_nt: TGTGCCAGCAGTGGCATGGGACAGGGTAATGAAAAACTGTTTTTT

v_call: TRBV7-2
clone_size: few
d_call: .
j_call: TRBJ2-7
cdr3_aa: CASSLDWTGLYEQYF
cdr3_nt: TGTGCCAGCAGCTTAGACTGGACGGGGCTCTACGAGCAGTACTTC

v_call: TRBV7-2
clone_size: .
d_call: .
j_call: TRBJ1-4
cdr3_aa: CASSVVATNEKLFF
cdr3_nt: TGTGCCAGCAGCGTAGTGGCAACTAATGAAAAACTGTTTTTT

v_call: TRBV28
clone_size: .
d_call: .
j_call: TRBJ1-4
cdr3_aa: CASIQGEKLFF
cdr3_nt: TGTGCCAGCATACAGGGAGAAAAACTGTTTTTT

v_call: TRBV7-2
clone_size: few
d_call: .
j_call: TRBJ2-7
cdr3_aa: CASSLADGGLGYEQYF
cdr3_nt: TGTGCCAGCAGCTTAGCGGACGGGGGGCTTGGGTACGAGCAGTACTTC

v_call: TRBV19
clone_size: many
d_call: TRBD2
j_call: TRBJ2-5
cdr3_aa: CASTGRGLAGETQYF
cdr3_nt: TGTGCCAGTACGGGCAGAGGACTAGCGGGAGAGACCCAGTACTTC

v_call: TRBV19
clone_size: many
d_call: .
j_call: TRBJ1-5
cdr3_aa: CASRGNNQPQHF
cdr3_nt: TGTGCCAGCAGGGGCAATAATCAGCCCCAGCATTTT

v_call: TRBV18
clone_size: .
d_call: TRBD1
j_call: TRBJ2-5
cdr3_aa: CASSPGQGEETQYF
cdr3_nt: TGTGCCAGCTCACCCGGACAGGGCGAAGAGACCCAGTACTTC

v_call: TRBV5-1
clone_size: .
d_call: TRBD1
j_call: TRBJ1-1
cdr3_aa: CASRGGTANTEAFF
cdr3_nt: TGCGCCAGCCGTGGGGGGACAGCGAACACTGAAGCTTTCTTT

v_call: TRBV9
clone_size: few
d_call: TRBD1
j_call: TRBJ2-7
cdr3_aa: CASSGRDRYYEQYF
cdr3_nt: TGTGCCAGCAGCGGCCGGGACAGGTACTACGAGCAGTACTTC